The 29 T cell receptor beta chains below come from one sample, sequenced in a study of cytomegalovirus exposure and HLA in healthy donors. The PCR contained 60 Vbeta and 13 Jbeta primers. The data were produced by immunoSEQ multiplex PCR, yet TCRdb's version contains in-frame clones alone and is incomplete. Found here are 200,000 to 250,000 clones, about 81% of them singletons; the top ten hold around 8.6%. The sequenced sample was PBMCs. All receptors come from an older woman in good health and CMV-seropositive.

The genes are TRBV5-6 and TRBJ1-2; no clear D. Germline V gives CDR1 SGHDT, CDR2 YYEEEE. The CDR3 is 14 residues long. V gave up 1 base and J gave up 2 bases, with 9 bases separating them. The CDR3 nucleotides read TGTGCCAGCAGCTTGCCTCTCGAGAACTATGGCTACACCTTC. It encodes CASSLPLENYGYTF.

Here the CDR3 DNA reads TGCGCCAGCAGCCAAGACCCGGGACAGGTTTCGACTGAAGCTTTCTTT. Translated, it gives CASSQDPGQVSTEAFF. This rearrangement joins TRBV4-1 to TRBJ1-1; 8 positions match TRBD1. The CDR3 contains 16 residues. Germline loops: CDR1 MGHRA, CDR2 YSYEKL. V gave up 0 bases and J gave up 5 bases; unmatched junction bases: 8.

This chain uses TRBV27 with TRBJ1-3, with a weak D call TRBD1 (5 bases). This CDR3 spans 15 amino acids. CDR1 and CDR2 from the germline V gene are MNHEY and SMNVEV (reference sequence). V shed 6 bases and J shed 4 bases, with 16 bases lying between them. Here the CDR3 reads CASSQRGFSGNTIYF. As DNA, the CDR3 is TGTGCCAGCAGCCAAAGGGGTTTTTCGGGAAACACCATATATTTT.

V is TRBV19 and J is TRBJ1-1; D might be TRBD1 (6 bases). Germline V gene sequence: CDR1 LNHDA, CDR2 SQIVND (reference sequence). V gave up 3 bases and J gave up 3 bases, with 8 bases separating them. This CDR3 is built from 13 residues. CDR3 bases: TGTGCCAGTAGTATGAAGGGGGACACTGAAGCTTTCTTT. Translated, it gives CASSMKGDTEAFF.

CDR3 coding DNA: TGTGCCAGCAGCTTCGGGGACAGGGTCTACGAGCAGTACTTC. The encoded protein is CASSFGDRVYEQYF. The rearrangement links TRBV5-4 to TRBJ2-7; 9 positions match TRBD1. Germline loops: CDR1 SGHNT, CDR2 YYREEE (reference sequence). J lost 3 bases, V lost 2 bases, and 3 bases had no gene match. The CDR3 is 14 residues long. The full variable domain, in which reference TRBV5-4 and TRBJ2-7 provide the parts outside the CDR3, is ETGVTQSPTHLIKTRGQQVTLRCSSQSGHNTVSWYQQALGQGPQFIFQYYREEENGRGNFPPRFSGLQFPNYSSELNVNALELDDSALYLCASSFGDRVYEQYFGPGTRLTVT.

Here the CDR3 DNA reads TGTGCCAGCAGCGACGCCCTGGACAGCGGCTCTGGGGCCAACGTCCTGACTTTC. The encoded protein is CASSDALDSGSGANVLTF. The V and J genes are TRBV9 and TRBJ2-6; TRBD1 might be the D (6 bases). CDR1 is SGDLS, CDR2 YYNGEE, per germline. Trimming left V 3 bases short and J 0 bases short, with 16 bases between. This CDR3 comprises 18 residues.

The chain recombines TRBV28 with TRBJ1-3, with D uncertain. The CDR3 is 14 amino acids. The germline CDR1 and CDR2 sequences are MDHEN and SYDVKM. V was cut by 2 bases and J by 0 bases, with 5 bases left in between. The CDR3 region is CASSLAPSGNTIYF. The DNA of the CDR3 is TGTGCCAGCAGTTTAGCGCCCTCTGGAAACACCATATATTTT.

CDR3 sequence: CASTFATSGRETQYF. The DNA for the CDR3 is TGCGCCAGCACCTTCGCGACTAGCGGCCGGGAGACCCAGTACTTC. The genes are TRBV5-1 and TRBJ2-5, with TRBD2 matching over 9 bases. The ends lost 6 bases at V and 5 bases at J; junction bases unmatched: 11. This CDR3 contains 15 residues. Germline CDR1 SGHRS, CDR2 YFSETQ.

The chain carries TRBV5-6 and TRBJ2-2; 13 positions agree with TRBD2. The CDR3 extends over 17 amino acids. V shed 3 bases, J shed 7 bases, and the junction held 9 bases outside the gene matches. Germline V CDR1 and CDR2: SGHDT, YYEEEE. The CDR3 loop reads CASSSWTSGRKGGELFF. CDR3 nucleotides: TGTGCCAGCAGCTCCTGGACTAGCGGGAGAAAGGGCGGGGAGCTGTTTTTT. The full variable domain, its missing parts supplied by reference TRBV5-6 and TRBJ2-2, is DAGVTQSPTHLIKTRGQQVTLRCSPKSGHDTVSWYQQALGQGPQFIFQYYEEEERQRGNFPDRFSGHQFPNYSSELNVNALLLGDSALYLCASSSWTSGRKGGELFFGEGSRLTVL.

J is TRBJ1-4 and V is TRBV5-1; TRBD1 matches 7 bases. The trim removed 0 bases at V and 3 bases at J, leaving 2 bases unmatched. CDR1 is SGHRS, CDR2 YFSETQ, per germline. CDR3 length: 15 residues. The CDR3 DNA follows: TGCGCCAGCAGCTTGGTCCAGGGGGCTAATGAAAAACTGTTTTTT. Its protein product is CASSLVQGANEKLFF.

This clone was observed a few times. This chain links TRBV6-1 with TRBJ1-1, with D possibly TRBD1 on 5 matching bases. Trimming removed 6 bases at V and 4 bases at J, with 12 bases between. The germline V gene has CDR1 MNHNS and CDR2 SASEGT. This CDR3 is 13 amino acids long. The chain's CDR3 is CASRPGVGTEAFF. CDR3 bases: TGTGCCAGCAGACCGGGGGTGGGCACTGAAGCTTTCTTT.

The genes are TRBV7-9 and TRBJ2-5, with TRBD2 matching 10 bases. CDR1 SEHNR and CDR2 FQNEAQ come from the germline V gene (reference sequence). With V trimmed by 3 bases and J by 2 bases, 6 bases remained unmatched. The CDR3 contains 16 residues. The CDR3: CASSFPSGSLQETQYF. The CDR3 nucleotides read TGTGCCAGCAGCTTCCCTAGCGGGAGCCTACAAGAGACCCAGTACTTC.

V usage is TRBV5-8 and J usage is TRBJ1-5; 8 positions agree with TRBD1. The CDR3 is 15 amino acids. Germline trimming cut 6 bases from V and 0 bases from J; bases unmatched to any gene: 5. Germline CDR1 reads SGHTS; CDR2 reads YDEGEE. CDR3 coding DNA: TGTGCCAGCACCACGGGACAGGATAGCAATCAGCCCCAGCATTTT. Its protein is CASTTGQDSNQPQHF.

The genes are TRBV5-1 and TRBJ1-5; D remains unclear. The germline gives CDR1 SGHRS, CDR2 YFSETQ. V lost 4 bases and J 4 bases, leaving 9 bases between the germline ends. The CDR3 loop spans 13 amino acids. Here the CDR3 reads CASSPGANQPQHF. The DNA for the CDR3 is TGCGCCAGCAGCCCGGGTGCAAATCAGCCCCAGCATTTT.

The chain couples TRBV4-1 to TRBJ2-7; 10 bases are shared with TRBD2. Looked up from germline, CDR1 is MGHRA and CDR2 is YSYEKL. V gave up 6 bases and J gave up 4 bases; unmatched junction bases: 12. The CDR3 has 16 amino acids. The CDR3 bases are TGCGCCAGCAGTACGTTGGGGACTAGCGAGGGTTACGAGCAGTACTTC. Its translation: CASSTLGTSEGYEQYF.

About this clone itself: Distinct nucleotide sequences in the sample also encode this CDR3. The chain carries TRBV15 and TRBJ2-5; possibly TRBD2 for D (6 bases). CDR1 is LNHNV, CDR2 YYDKDF, per germline (reference sequence). Trimming removed 0 bases at V and 2 bases at J, with 10 bases between. The CDR3 sequence is 15 residues long. The CDR3 coding sequence is TGTGCCACCAGCAGAGATCGGGGGAGTCAAGAGACCCAGTACTTC. This sequence encodes CATSRDRGSQETQYF.

This clone was seen a single time. CDR3 DNA sequence: TGTGCCAGTACTTACCAGGCTAGCACAGATACGCAGTATTTT. Residues: CASTYQASTDTQYF. The genes are TRBV19 and TRBJ2-3, with D unclear. From germline, CDR1 is LNHDA and CDR2 SQIVND (reference sequence). This CDR3 region has 14 residues. V gave up 7 bases and J gave up 0 bases, with 11 bases separating them.

The CDR3 protein is CASSSLAGGQETQYF. CDR3 sequence (DNA): TGTGCCAGCAGCTCGCTAGCGGGAGGCCAAGAGACCCAGTACTTC. This chain links TRBV7-9 with TRBJ2-5; 11 bases fit TRBD2. Germline V lookup: CDR1 SEHNR, CDR2 FQNEAQ (reference sequence). Trimming took 4 bases from V and 1 from J; bases not matched to a gene: 2. The CDR3 runs to 15 residues.

The chain recombines TRBV6-1 with TRBJ1-1; 11 nucleotides line up with TRBD1. The CDR3 totals 13 residues. V dropped 6 bases and J dropped 5; count of bases not matched to a gene: 2. CDR1 MNHNS and CDR2 SASEGT come from the germline V gene. CDR3 nucleotides: TGTGCCAGCAGGGGACAGGGGGGGACTGAAGCTTTCTTT. It translates to CASRGQGGTEAFF.

This chain joins TRBV5-1 and TRBJ1-1, with 7 bases that match TRBD1. Per germline, CDR1 SGHRS and CDR2 YFSETQ. V shed 3 bases and J 2 bases; nucleotides not matched to a gene: 4. The CDR3 contains 14 residues. The CDR3 region has the DNA TGCGCCAGCAGCTCGCGACAGGGAAACACTGAAGCTTTCTTT. This gives the protein CASSSRQGNTEAFF.

This CDR3 reads CASSQDTTMNTEAFF. Written as DNA, the CDR3 is TGTGCCAGCAGCCAAGATACCACTATGAACACTGAAGCTTTCTTT. The chain carries TRBV14 and TRBJ1-1; no definite D call. Germline-derived CDR1 and CDR2 are SGHDN and FVKESK. Trimming took 0 bases from V and 0 from J, leaving 8 bases between them. CDR3 size: 15 residues.

This sequence joins TRBV5-4 and TRBJ1-4; 9 nucleotides line up with TRBD1. The germline V gene encodes CDR1 SGHNT and CDR2 YYREEE (reference sequence). The V and J ends lost 3 bases and 10 bases, in that order; junction bases with no gene match: 7. The CDR3 has 14 amino acids. The CDR3 DNA is TGTGCCAGCAGCTCGGGACAGGGCACCGGAAAACTGTTTTTT. It specifies CASSSGQGTGKLFF.

J is TRBJ1-1 and V is TRBV11-2; D may be TRBD1 (5 bases). From germline, CDR1 is SGHAT and CDR2 FQNNGV. With 0 bases removed from V and 6 bases from J, the gap between germline ends came to 14 bases. This CDR3 spans 15 amino acids. The CDR3 DNA is TGTGCCAGCAGCTTAGAGGGGGGGATACAGGCTGAAGCTTTCTTT. Translating it yields CASSLEGGIQAEAFF.

In DNA, the CDR3 is TGTGCCAGCAGTGAAGCGATACTAGCGGGAGGTAAAAACATTCAGTACTTC. Translated, it gives CASSEAILAGGKNIQYF. The chain couples TRBV6-1 to TRBJ2-4, with 12 bases lining up with TRBD2. The CDR3 runs 17 residues. The germline V gene has CDR1 MNHNS and CDR2 SASEGT. Trimming cost V 0 bases and J 4 bases; bases outside gene matches: 4.

As DNA, the CDR3 is TGCGCCTGCCAGGGGGAAGGAAACACCATATATTTT. This codes for CACQGEGNTIYF. The chain is built from TRBV5-1 and TRBJ1-3; 7 bases line up with TRBD1. V gave up 10 bases and J gave up 4 bases; unmatched junction bases: 5. The CDR3 is 12 amino acids. Looked up from germline, CDR1 is SGHRS and CDR2 is YFSETQ.

The chain uses TRBV6-5 and TRBJ1-2, with D possibly matching TRBD1 (5 bases). Trimming cost V 2 bases and J 4 bases, with 5 bases left between them. Per germline, CDR1 MNHEY and CDR2 SVGAGI. The CDR3 contains 12 residues. The CDR3 region is CASSYRGYGYTF. For the CDR3, the DNA is TGTGCCAGCAGTTACAGGGGCTATGGCTACACCTTC.

This sequence joins TRBV6-5 and TRBJ2-3; TRBD2 matches at 11 bases. The ends lost 10 bases at V and 5 bases at J; junction bases unmatched: 8. CDR1 MNHEY and CDR2 SVGAGI come from the germline V gene. This CDR3 has 14 amino acids. The DNA of the CDR3 is TGTGCCACCCGCCTAGCGGGAGGAGTAGATACGCAGTATTTT. This codes for CATRLAGGVDTQYF.

This clone has a handful of counts. The rearrangement links TRBV19 to TRBJ2-5, with 7 bases fitting TRBD2. From germline, CDR1 is LNHDA and CDR2 SQIVND (reference sequence). The CDR3 is made up of 15 amino acids. J gave up 3 bases and V 3 bases, and 7 bases lay outside the gene matches. CDR3 sequence (DNA): TGTGCCAGTAGTATTGGCGGGAGTAGGGAAGAGACCCAGTACTTC. As protein: CASSIGGSREETQYF. Full variable domain (remainder filled in from reference TRBV19 and TRBJ2-5): DGGITQSPKYLFRKEGQNVTLSCEQNLNHDAMYWYRQDPGQGLRLIYYSQIVNDFQKGDIAEGYSVSREKKESFPLTVTSAQKNPTAFYLCASSIGGSREETQYFGPGTRLLVL.

V is TRBV5-4 and J is TRBJ2-2, with a tentative D call TRBD2 (7 bases). The V end lost 1 base, the J end lost 7 bases, and 11 bases lay between the germline ends. Looked up from germline, CDR1 is SGHNT and CDR2 is YYREEE (reference sequence). This CDR3 is built from 14 residues. The CDR3 DNA follows: TGTGCCAGCAGCTTGAACAGGGAGGGCGGGGAGCTGTTTTTT. Translation gives CASSLNREGGELFF.